This T cell receptor beta chain was obtained from a study of blood T cell repertoires in COVID-19. Whole-study context: COVID-19 samples from acute and convalescent phases originated in the United States, Italy and Spain. PBMCs, B-cell-depleted T cells, or T cells provided the cDNA or gDNA that made up the material.

The method was immunoSEQ multiplex PCR; TCRdb's version includes in-frame clones alone and lacks a portion of them. The table shows about 270,000 clones, with 84% occurring only once. CDR1 is SGHDT, CDR2 YYEEEE, per germline. The CDR3 is 15 amino acids. V was shortened by 0 bases and J by 0 bases, with 9 bases between the two germline ends. The gene calls are TRBV5-6 and TRBJ2-5; D not resolved. The TCR originated in a human donor in a cohort sampled during active COVID-19. The specimen sequenced was peripheral blood. CDR3 residues: CASSLEWRYQETQYF. CDR3 in DNA: TGTGCCAGCAGCTTGGAGTGGCGGTACCAAGAGACCCAGTACTTC. Using reference TRBV5-6 and TRBJ2-5 for the parts outside the CDR3, the full variable domain is DAGVTQSPTHLIKTRGQQVTLRCSPKSGHDTVSWYQQALGQGPQFIFQYYEEEERQRGNFPDRFSGHQFPNYSSELNVNALLLGDSALYLCASSLEWRYQETQYFGPGTRLLVL.